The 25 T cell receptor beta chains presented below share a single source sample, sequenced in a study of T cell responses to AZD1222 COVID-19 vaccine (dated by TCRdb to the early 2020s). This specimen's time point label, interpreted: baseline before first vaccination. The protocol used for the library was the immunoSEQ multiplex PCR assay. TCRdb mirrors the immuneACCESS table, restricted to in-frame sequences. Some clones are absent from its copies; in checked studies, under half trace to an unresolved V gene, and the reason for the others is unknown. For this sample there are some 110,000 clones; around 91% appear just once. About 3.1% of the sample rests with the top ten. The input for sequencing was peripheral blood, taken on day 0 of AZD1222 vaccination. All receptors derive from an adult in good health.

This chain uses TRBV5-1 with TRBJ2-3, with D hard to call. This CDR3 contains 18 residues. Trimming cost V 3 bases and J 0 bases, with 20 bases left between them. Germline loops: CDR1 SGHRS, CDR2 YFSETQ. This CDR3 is CASSSLRYQLASTDTQYF. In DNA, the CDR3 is TGCGCCAGCAGCTCCCTCCGCTATCAGCTGGCCAGCACAGATACGCAGTATTTT.

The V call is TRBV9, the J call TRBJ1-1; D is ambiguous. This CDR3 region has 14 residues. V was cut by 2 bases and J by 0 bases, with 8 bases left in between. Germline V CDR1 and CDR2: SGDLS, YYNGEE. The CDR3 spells CASSVNILNTEAFF. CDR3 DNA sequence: TGTGCCAGCAGCGTTAACATCCTGAACACTGAAGCTTTCTTT. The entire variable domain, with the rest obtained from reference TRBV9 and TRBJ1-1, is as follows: DSGVTQTPKHLITATGQRVTLRCSPRSGDLSVYWYQQSLDQGLQFLIQYYNGEERAKGNILERFSAQQFPDLHSELNLSSLELGDSALYFCASSVNILNTEAFFGQGTRLTVV.

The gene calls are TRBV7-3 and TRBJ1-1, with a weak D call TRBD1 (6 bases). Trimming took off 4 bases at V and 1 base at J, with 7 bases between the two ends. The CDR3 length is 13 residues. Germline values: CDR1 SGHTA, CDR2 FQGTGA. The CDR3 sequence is CASSSQGNTEAFF. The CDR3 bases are TGTGCCAGCAGCTCACAGGGGAACACTGAAGCTTTCTTT.

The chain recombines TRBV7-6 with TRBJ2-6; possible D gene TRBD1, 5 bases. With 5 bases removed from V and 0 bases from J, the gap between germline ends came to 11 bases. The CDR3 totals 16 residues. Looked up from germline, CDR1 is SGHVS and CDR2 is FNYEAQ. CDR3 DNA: TGTGCCAGCAGCGCACAGGTCTACTCTGGGGCCAACGTCCTGACTTTC. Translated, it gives CASSAQVYSGANVLTF.

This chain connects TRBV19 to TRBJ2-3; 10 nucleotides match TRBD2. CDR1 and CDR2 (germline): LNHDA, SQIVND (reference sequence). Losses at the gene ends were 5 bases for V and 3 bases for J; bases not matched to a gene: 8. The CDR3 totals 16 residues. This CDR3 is CASSPRMTSGTDTQYF. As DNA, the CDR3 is TGTGCCAGTAGTCCCCGCATGACTAGCGGGACAGATACGCAGTATTTT. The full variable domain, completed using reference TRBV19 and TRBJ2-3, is DGGITQSPKYLFRKEGQNVTLSCEQNLNHDAMYWYRQDPGQGLRLIYYSQIVNDFQKGDIAEGYSVSREKKESFPLTVTSAQKNPTAFYLCASSPRMTSGTDTQYFGPGTRLTVL.

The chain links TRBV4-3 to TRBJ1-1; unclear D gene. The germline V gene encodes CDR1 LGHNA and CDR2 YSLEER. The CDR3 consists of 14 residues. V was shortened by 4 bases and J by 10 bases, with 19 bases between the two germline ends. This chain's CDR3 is CASSPYMEGERAFF. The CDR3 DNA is TGCGCCAGCAGCCCTTACATGGAGGGAGAGAGAGCTTTCTTT.

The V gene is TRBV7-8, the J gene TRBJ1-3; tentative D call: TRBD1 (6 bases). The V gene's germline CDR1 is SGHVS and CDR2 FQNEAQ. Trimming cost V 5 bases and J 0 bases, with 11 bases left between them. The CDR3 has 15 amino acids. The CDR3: CASSLPGASGNTIYF. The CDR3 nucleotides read TGTGCCAGCAGCCTTCCAGGGGCCTCTGGAAACACCATATATTTT. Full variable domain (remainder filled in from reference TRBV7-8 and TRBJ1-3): GAGVSQSPRYKVAKRGQDVALRCDPISGHVSLFWYQQALGQGPEFLTYFQNEAQLDKSGLPSDRFFAERPEGSVSTLKIQRTQQEDSAVYLCASSLPGASGNTIYFGEGSWLTVV.

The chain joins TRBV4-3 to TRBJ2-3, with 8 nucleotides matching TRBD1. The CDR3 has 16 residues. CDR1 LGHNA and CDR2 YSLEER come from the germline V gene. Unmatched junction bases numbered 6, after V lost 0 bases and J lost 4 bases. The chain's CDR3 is CASSQDGQGAADTQYF. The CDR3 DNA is TGCGCCAGCAGCCAAGATGGGCAGGGGGCTGCAGATACGCAGTATTTT.

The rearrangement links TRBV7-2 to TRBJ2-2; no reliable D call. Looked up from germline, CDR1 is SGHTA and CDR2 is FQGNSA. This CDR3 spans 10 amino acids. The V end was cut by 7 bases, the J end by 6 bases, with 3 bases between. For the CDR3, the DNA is TGTGCCAGCACCGCCGGGGAGCTGTTTTTT. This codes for CASTAGELFF.

This CDR3 reads CASSPPHKAGDTQYF. DNA of the CDR3: TGTGCCAGCTCACCACCCCACAAAGCAGGAGATACGCAGTATTTT. V and J are TRBV18 and TRBJ2-3; unclear D gene. Trimming pared 0 bases from V and 5 bases from J, leaving 12 bases between. Germline CDR1 KGHSH, CDR2 LQKENI. The CDR3 extends over 15 amino acids. The variable domain in full, with the rest retrieved from reference TRBV18 and TRBJ2-3, is NAGVMQNPRHLVRRRGQEARLRCSPMKGHSHVYWYRQLPEEGLKFMVYLQKENIIDESGMPKERFSAEFPKEGPSILRIQQVVRGDSAAYFCASSPPHKAGDTQYFGPGTRLTVL.

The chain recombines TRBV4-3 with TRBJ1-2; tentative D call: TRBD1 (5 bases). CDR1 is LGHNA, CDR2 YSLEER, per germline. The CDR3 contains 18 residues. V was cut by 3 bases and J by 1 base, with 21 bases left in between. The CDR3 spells CASSHAALDSDLNYGYTF. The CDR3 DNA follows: TGCGCCAGCAGCCACGCCGCCCTAGACAGCGATCTTAACTATGGCTACACCTTC.

CDR3 in DNA: TGTGCCAGTAGTAGTGACCAGCGGGTCAAGGAGCAGTACTTC. Translated: CASSSDQRVKEQYF. The chain joins TRBV19 to TRBJ2-7; possible D gene TRBD2, 6 bases. The CDR3 sequence is 14 residues long. Trimming took 4 bases from V and 7 from J, leaving 17 bases between them. The germline gives CDR1 LNHDA, CDR2 SQIVND (reference sequence).

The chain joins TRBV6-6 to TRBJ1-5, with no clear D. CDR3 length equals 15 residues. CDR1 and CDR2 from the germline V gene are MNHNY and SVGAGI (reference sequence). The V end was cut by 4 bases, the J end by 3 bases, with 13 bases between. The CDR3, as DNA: TGTGCCAGCAGTTCCCGACGAGCAATCAATCAGCCCCAGCATTTT. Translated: CASSSRRAINQPQHF.

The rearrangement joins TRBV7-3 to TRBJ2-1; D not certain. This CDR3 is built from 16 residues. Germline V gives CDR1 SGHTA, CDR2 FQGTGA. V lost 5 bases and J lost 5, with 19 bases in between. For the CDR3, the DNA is TGTGCCAGCAGCCCCAACCCCTTAGTGGGTAACAATGAGCAGTTCTTC. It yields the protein CASSPNPLVGNNEQFF. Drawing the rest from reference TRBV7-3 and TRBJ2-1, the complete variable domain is GAGVSQTPSNKVTEKGKYVELRCDPISGHTALYWYRQSLGQGPEFLIYFQGTGAADDSGLPNDRFFAVRPEGSVSTLKIQRTERGDSAVYLCASSPNPLVGNNEQFFGPGTRLTVL.

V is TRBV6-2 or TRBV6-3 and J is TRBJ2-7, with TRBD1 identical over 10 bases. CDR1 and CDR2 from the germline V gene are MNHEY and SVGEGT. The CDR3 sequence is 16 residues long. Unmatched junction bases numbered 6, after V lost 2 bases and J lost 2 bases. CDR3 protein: CASSYVRDRGPYEQYF. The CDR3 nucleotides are TGTGCCAGCAGTTACGTTCGGGACAGGGGTCCCTACGAGCAGTACTTC.

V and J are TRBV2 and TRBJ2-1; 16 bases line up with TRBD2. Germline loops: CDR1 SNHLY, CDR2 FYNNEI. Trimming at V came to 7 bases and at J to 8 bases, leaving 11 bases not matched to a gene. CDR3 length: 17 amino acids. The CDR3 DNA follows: TGTGCCAGCAACCCCCCGGGACTAGCGGGAGGGGGGCATGAGCAGTTCTTC. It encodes CASNPPGLAGGGHEQFF.

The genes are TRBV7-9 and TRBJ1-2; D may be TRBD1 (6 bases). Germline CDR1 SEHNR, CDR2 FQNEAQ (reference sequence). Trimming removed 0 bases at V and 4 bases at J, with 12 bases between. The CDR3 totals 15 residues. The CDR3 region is CASSLAAGDGYGYTF. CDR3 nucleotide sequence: TGTGCCAGCAGCTTAGCGGCAGGGGATGGCTATGGCTACACCTTC.

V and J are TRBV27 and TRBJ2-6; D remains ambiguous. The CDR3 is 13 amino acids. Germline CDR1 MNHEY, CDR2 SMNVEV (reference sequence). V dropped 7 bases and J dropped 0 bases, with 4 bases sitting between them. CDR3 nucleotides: TGTGCCAGCAAGACCTCTGGGGCCAACGTCCTGACTTTC. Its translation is CASKTSGANVLTF.

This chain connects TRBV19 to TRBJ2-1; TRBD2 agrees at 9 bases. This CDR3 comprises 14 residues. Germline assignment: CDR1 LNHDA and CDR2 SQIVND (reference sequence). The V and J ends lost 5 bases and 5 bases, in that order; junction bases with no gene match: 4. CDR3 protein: CASSEVAGDNEQFF. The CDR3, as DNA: TGTGCCAGTAGTGAGGTAGCGGGAGACAATGAGCAGTTCTTC.

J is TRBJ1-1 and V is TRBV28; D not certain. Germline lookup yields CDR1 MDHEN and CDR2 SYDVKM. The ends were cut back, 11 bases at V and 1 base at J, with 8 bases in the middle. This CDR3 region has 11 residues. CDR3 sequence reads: CASRSNTEAFF. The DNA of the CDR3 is TGTGCCTCCAGGTCGAACACTGAAGCTTTCTTT.

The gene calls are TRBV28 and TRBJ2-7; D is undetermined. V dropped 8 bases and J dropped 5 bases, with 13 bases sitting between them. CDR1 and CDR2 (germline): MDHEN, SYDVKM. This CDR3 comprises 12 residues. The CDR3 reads CASGLQFHEQYF. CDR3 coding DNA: TGTGCCAGCGGATTACAATTCCACGAGCAGTACTTC.

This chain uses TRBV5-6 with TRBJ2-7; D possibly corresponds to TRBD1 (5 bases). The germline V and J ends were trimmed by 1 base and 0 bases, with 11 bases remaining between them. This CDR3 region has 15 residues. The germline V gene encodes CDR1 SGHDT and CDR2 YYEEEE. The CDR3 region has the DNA TGTGCCAGCAGCTTGAATCCCACAGGCTCCTACGAGCAGTACTTC. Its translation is CASSLNPTGSYEQYF.

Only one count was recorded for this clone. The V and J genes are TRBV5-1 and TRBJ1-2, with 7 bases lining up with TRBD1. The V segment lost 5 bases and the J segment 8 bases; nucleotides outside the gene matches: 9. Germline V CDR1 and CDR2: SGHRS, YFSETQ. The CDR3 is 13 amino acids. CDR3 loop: CASRYGTAGGYTF. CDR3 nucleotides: TGCGCCAGCAGATATGGGACAGCGGGAGGCTACACCTTC.

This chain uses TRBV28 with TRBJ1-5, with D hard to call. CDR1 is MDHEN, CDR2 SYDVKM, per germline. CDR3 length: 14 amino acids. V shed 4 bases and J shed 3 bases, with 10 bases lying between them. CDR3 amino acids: CASSSPGTNQPQHF. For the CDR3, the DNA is TGTGCCAGCAGTTCCCCGGGTACCAATCAGCCCCAGCATTTT.

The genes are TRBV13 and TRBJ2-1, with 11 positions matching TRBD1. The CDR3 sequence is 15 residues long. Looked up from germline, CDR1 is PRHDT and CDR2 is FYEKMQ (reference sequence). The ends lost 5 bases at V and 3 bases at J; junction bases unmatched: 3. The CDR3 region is CASSRGTGGYNEQFF. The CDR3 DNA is TGTGCCAGCAGCCGAGGGACAGGGGGCTACAATGAGCAGTTCTTC.